Listed below are T cell receptor beta chains from one sample, sequenced in a study of blood T cell repertoires in COVID-19. The table came from immunoSEQ multiplex PCR; TCRdb's copy has only in-frame clones and leaves some out. There are 150,000 to 200,000 clones in the sample; 79% occur only once, and 15% to 20% lies in the top ten. Sequencing input: peripheral blood. These receptors originate from a man in his sixties with active or convalescent COVID-19. Both conserved end residues are part of each CDR3. A D gene is named only where the DNA matches it firmly. Expanded clones get a size class; other rows say once, few or many, or leave the size out.

V gene: TRBV28
clone size: once
J gene: TRBJ1-5
D gene: .
CDR3 DNA: TGTGCCAGCAGTTTGGAGGGTTTCAATCAGCCCCAGCATTTT
CDR3 protein: CASSLEGFNQPQHF

V gene: TRBV19
clone size: .
J gene: TRBJ1-2
D gene: TRBD1
CDR3 DNA: TGTGCCAGTAGTACACCAGGGGGCGCGAAAGGCTACACCTTC
CDR3 protein: CASSTPGGAKGYTF

V gene: TRBV3-1/TRBV3-2
clone size: .
J gene: TRBJ2-7
D gene: TRBD1
CDR3 DNA: TGTGCCAGCAGCAAAGGACAGGGCCCAAGCTCCTACGAGCAGTACTTC
CDR3 protein: CASSKGQGPSSYEQYF

V gene: TRBV19
clone size: few
J gene: TRBJ1-1
D gene: TRBD1
CDR3 DNA: TGTGCCAGTAGTCCACTGCGACAGGGGAGGACTGAAGCTTTCTTT
CDR3 protein: CASSPLRQGRTEAFF

V gene: TRBV9
clone size: .
J gene: TRBJ2-3
D gene: TRBD1
CDR3 DNA: TGTGCCAGCAGCGTAGAGGACAGGGGCACAGATACGCAGTATTTT
CDR3 protein: CASSVEDRGTDTQYF

V gene: TRBV12-3/TRBV12-4
clone size: .
J gene: TRBJ1-2
D gene: .
CDR3 DNA: TGTGCCAGCAGTAATCAGAACTATGGCTACACCTTC
CDR3 protein: CASSNQNYGYTF

V gene: TRBV5-1
clone size: .
J gene: TRBJ1-2
D gene: .
CDR3 DNA: TGCGCCAGCAGCTTGGGTCGGCCGTTAAGCGCGGGCTACACCTTC
CDR3 protein: CASSLGRPLSAGYTF

V gene: TRBV18
clone size: .
J gene: TRBJ2-1
D gene: TRBD2
CDR3 DNA: TGTGCCAGCTCACCACAGACTAGCGGGACTTCAGGCAATGAGCAGTTCTTC
CDR3 protein: CASSPQTSGTSGNEQFF

V gene: TRBV9
clone size: few
J gene: TRBJ2-2
D gene: TRBD2
CDR3 DNA: TGTGCCAGCAGTAGATGGAGGACTAGCGAGAACACCGGGGAGCTGTTTTTT
CDR3 protein: CASSRWRTSENTGELFF

V gene: TRBV15
clone size: .
J gene: TRBJ2-7
D gene: TRBD2
CDR3 DNA: TGTGCCACCAGCAGAGATCCAGGCCTAGCGGGCTACGAGCAGTACTTC
CDR3 protein: CATSRDPGLAGYEQYF

V gene: TRBV4-2
clone size: .
J gene: TRBJ1-3
D gene: TRBD1
CDR3 DNA: TGTGCCAGCAGCCAAGATCTAGGGGGCAGGGTCTCTGGAAACACCATATATTTT
CDR3 protein: CASSQDLGGRVSGNTIYF

V gene: TRBV28
clone size: .
J gene: TRBJ1-4
D gene: .
CDR3 DNA: TGTGCCAGCACCCTGGGGGGAGGGCAGGGGAATGAAAAACTGTTTTTT
CDR3 protein: CASTLGGGQGNEKLFF

V gene: TRBV30
clone size: many
J gene: TRBJ2-7
D gene: .
CDR3 DNA: TGTGCCTGGAGCTGGGGCCGTTCTAAAGAAGAGCAGTACTTC
CDR3 protein: CAWSWGRSKEEQYF

V gene: TRBV6-5
clone size: few
J gene: TRBJ2-7
D gene: TRBD1
CDR3 DNA: TGTGCCAGCAACCGGGACAGGGCGACCGAGCAGTACTTC
CDR3 protein: CASNRDRATEQYF

V gene: TRBV3-1/TRBV3-2
clone size: .
J gene: TRBJ2-7
D gene: .
CDR3 DNA: TGTGCCAGCAGCCCCAACTACGGTTACGAGCAGTACTTC
CDR3 protein: CASSPNYGYEQYF

V gene: TRBV6-5
clone size: once
J gene: TRBJ2-5
D gene: .
CDR3 DNA: TGTGCCAGCAGTTCCCCCTACGGGGAGACCCAGTACTTC
CDR3 protein: CASSSPYGETQYF

V gene: TRBV27
clone size: .
J gene: TRBJ2-7
D gene: TRBD1
CDR3 DNA: TGTGCCAGCAGCCGTAGACAGGGCTACGAGCAGTACTTC
CDR3 protein: CASSRRQGYEQYF

V gene: TRBV2
clone size: .
J gene: TRBJ1-2
D gene: TRBD1
CDR3 DNA: TGTGCCAGCACCCGAGGGGGACAGGGCAGCGGCTACACCTTC
CDR3 protein: CASTRGGQGSGYTF

V gene: TRBV13
clone size: once
J gene: TRBJ2-1
D gene: .
CDR3 DNA: TGTGCCAGCAGCTTCCAGACTAGGGATGAGCAGTTCTTC
CDR3 protein: CASSFQTRDEQFF

V gene: TRBV5-6
clone size: .
J gene: TRBJ2-3
D gene: TRBD1
CDR3 DNA: TGTGCCAGCAGCTTCCCCGGGACAGAACCCACAGATACGCAGTATTTT
CDR3 protein: CASSFPGTEPTDTQYF

V gene: TRBV27
clone size: .
J gene: TRBJ1-1
D gene: TRBD1
CDR3 DNA: TGTGCCAGCAGTTTATTGAGCGGTACAGGGGGCGGAACTGAAGCTTTCTTT
CDR3 protein: CASSLLSGTGGGTEAFF

V gene: TRBV15
clone size: .
J gene: TRBJ2-2
D gene: TRBD1
CDR3 DNA: TGTGCCACCAGCAGAGATATAGGGGGACAGAGTATTTCCGGGGAGCTGTTTTTT
CDR3 protein: CATSRDIGGQSISGELFF

V gene: TRBV11-3
clone size: once
J gene: TRBJ2-1
D gene: .
CDR3 DNA: TGTGCCAGCAGCCCGCAGACAGGCCGTGAGCAGTTCTTC
CDR3 protein: CASSPQTGREQFF

V gene: TRBV9
clone size: .
J gene: TRBJ2-7
D gene: TRBD1
CDR3 DNA: TGTGCCAGCAGCCCCGGGGACAGGAACTACGAGCAGTACTTC
CDR3 protein: CASSPGDRNYEQYF

V gene: TRBV19
clone size: few
J gene: TRBJ1-4
D gene: .
CDR3 DNA: TGTGCCAGTAGTCCGGCCCTGGGCAATGAAAAACTGTTTTTT
CDR3 protein: CASSPALGNEKLFF

V gene: TRBV10-3
clone size: .
J gene: TRBJ2-5
D gene: TRBD2
CDR3 DNA: TGTGCCATCAGTGAGGTACAGGGACTAGCGGCCATCCCTAAGACCCAGTACTTC
CDR3 protein: CAISEVQGLAAIPKTQYF

V gene: TRBV6-1
clone size: few
J gene: TRBJ1-1
D gene: .
CDR3 DNA: TGTGCCAGCAGTGACCCCTTTTTCGGGATCACTGAAGCTTTCTTT
CDR3 protein: CASSDPFFGITEAFF

V gene: TRBV7-8
clone size: .
J gene: TRBJ1-1
D gene: TRBD1
CDR3 DNA: TGTGCCAGCAGCATGGACAGGGCAACTGAAGCTTTCTTT
CDR3 protein: CASSMDRATEAFF

V gene: TRBV3-1/TRBV3-2
clone size: .
J gene: TRBJ2-5
D gene: .
CDR3 DNA: TGTGCCAGCAGCCAAGGGCCCCCTGGGACCCAGTACTTC
CDR3 protein: CASSQGPPGTQYF

V gene: TRBV28
clone size: .
J gene: TRBJ1-5
D gene: TRBD1
CDR3 DNA: TGTGCCAGCAGTTTAATACAGGGGAATCAGCCCCAGCATTTT
CDR3 protein: CASSLIQGNQPQHF

V gene: TRBV12-5
clone size: few
J gene: TRBJ2-6
D gene: TRBD2
CDR3 DNA: TGTGCTAGTGCCCGGGGGGGGGCTGGGGCCAACGTCCTGACTTTC
CDR3 protein: CASARGGAGANVLTF

V gene: TRBV24-1
clone size: .
J gene: TRBJ2-3
D gene: .
CDR3 DNA: TGTGCCACCAGTGACCCTATCCCCAGTCAGGGTGTGGGGAGCACAGATACGCAGTATTTT
CDR3 protein: CATSDPIPSQGVGSTDTQYF

V gene: TRBV28
clone size: .
J gene: TRBJ1-5
D gene: .
CDR3 DNA: TGTGCCAGCAGTCCTTCCCCCAGGGTCCGACAGCCCCAGCATTTT
CDR3 protein: CASSPSPRVRQPQHF

V gene: TRBV29-1
clone size: .
J gene: TRBJ1-2
D gene: TRBD1
CDR3 DNA: TGCAGCGTTGAAGCCCCGGGACAGGGGCCTGGCGGGCTCTATGGCTACACCTTC
CDR3 protein: CSVEAPGQGPGGLYGYTF

V gene: TRBV20-1
clone size: .
J gene: TRBJ2-7
D gene: .
CDR3 DNA: TGCAGTGCTAAGACAGTCTACGAGCAGTACTTC
CDR3 protein: CSAKTVYEQYF

V gene: TRBV7-7
clone size: .
J gene: TRBJ2-7
D gene: TRBD1
CDR3 DNA: TGTGCCAGCAGTCTAGACAGGGCCTACGAGCAGTACTTC
CDR3 protein: CASSLDRAYEQYF

V gene: TRBV5-1
clone size: few
J gene: TRBJ2-6
D gene: .
CDR3 DNA: TGCGCCAGCAGCTACCGACAATCTGGGGCCAACGTCCTGACTTTC
CDR3 protein: CASSYRQSGANVLTF

V gene: TRBV7-3
clone size: .
J gene: TRBJ1-1
D gene: TRBD1
CDR3 DNA: TGTGCCAGCAGCCCGACAGGGGTTACTGAAGCTTTCTTT
CDR3 protein: CASSPTGVTEAFF

V gene: TRBV7-9
clone size: .
J gene: TRBJ1-4
D gene: .
CDR3 DNA: TGTGCCAGCACAGGTGGGGCCGAAAAACTGTTTTTT
CDR3 protein: CASTGGAEKLFF

V gene: TRBV9
clone size: .
J gene: TRBJ1-2
D gene: TRBD1
CDR3 DNA: TGTGCCAGCAGCGCCCCCCCCACAGGGGGGGGCTACACCTTC
CDR3 protein: CASSAPPTGGGYTF

V gene: TRBV12-5
clone size: .
J gene: TRBJ1-4
D gene: TRBD1
CDR3 DNA: TGTGCTAGTGGTTTGGGATGGGACAGCCGTGGTGATTCTAATGAAAAACTGTTTTTT
CDR3 protein: CASGLGWDSRGDSNEKLFF

V gene: TRBV6-5
clone size: once
J gene: TRBJ1-6
D gene: TRBD1
CDR3 DNA: TGTGCCAGCACGGGACAGTATAGTTCACCCCTCCACTTT
CDR3 protein: CASTGQYSSPLHF